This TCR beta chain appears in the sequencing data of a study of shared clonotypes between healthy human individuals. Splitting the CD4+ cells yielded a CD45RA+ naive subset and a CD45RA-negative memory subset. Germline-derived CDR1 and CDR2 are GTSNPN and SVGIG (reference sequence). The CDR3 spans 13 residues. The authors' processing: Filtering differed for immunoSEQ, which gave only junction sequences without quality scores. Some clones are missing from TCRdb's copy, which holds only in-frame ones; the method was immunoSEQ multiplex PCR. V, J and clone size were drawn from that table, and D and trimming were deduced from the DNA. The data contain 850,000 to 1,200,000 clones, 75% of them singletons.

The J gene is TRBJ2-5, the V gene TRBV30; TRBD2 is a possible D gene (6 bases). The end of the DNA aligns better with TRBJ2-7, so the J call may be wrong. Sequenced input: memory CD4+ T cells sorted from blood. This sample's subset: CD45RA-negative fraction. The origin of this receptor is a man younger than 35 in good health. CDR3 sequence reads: CAWSTGLNYEQYF. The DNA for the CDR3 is TGTGCCTGGAGCACGGGACTTAACTACGAGCAGTACTTC.